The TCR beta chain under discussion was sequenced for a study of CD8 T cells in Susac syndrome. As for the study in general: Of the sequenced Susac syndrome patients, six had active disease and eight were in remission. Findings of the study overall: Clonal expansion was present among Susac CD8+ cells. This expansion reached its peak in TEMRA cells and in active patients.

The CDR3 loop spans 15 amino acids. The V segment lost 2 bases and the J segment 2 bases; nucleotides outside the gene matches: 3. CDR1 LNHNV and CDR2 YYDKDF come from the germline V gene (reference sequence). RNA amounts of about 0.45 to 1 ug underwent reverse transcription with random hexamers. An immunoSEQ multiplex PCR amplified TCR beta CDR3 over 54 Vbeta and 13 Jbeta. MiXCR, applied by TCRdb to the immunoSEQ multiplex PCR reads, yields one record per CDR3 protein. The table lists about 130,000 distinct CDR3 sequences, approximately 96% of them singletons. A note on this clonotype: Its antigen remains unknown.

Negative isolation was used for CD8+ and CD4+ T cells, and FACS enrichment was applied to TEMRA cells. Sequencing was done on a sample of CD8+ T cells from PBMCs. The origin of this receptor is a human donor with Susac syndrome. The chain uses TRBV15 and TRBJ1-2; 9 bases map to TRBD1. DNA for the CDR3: TGTGCCACCAGCAGACAGGGACAGGGAAACTATGGCTACACCTTC. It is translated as CATSRQGQGNYGYTF.